The sequence of this T cell receptor (beta chain) was determined in a study of T cell changes during pregnancy in multiple sclerosis. This CDR3 spans 17 amino acids. CDR1 and CDR2 (germline): WNHNN, SYGVQD (reference sequence). V lost 0 bases, J lost 8 bases, and 5 bases stayed unmatched. Using immunoSEQ multiplex PCR, the repertoire was profiled, and TCRdb retains in-frame clones only, with some absent. The top ten hold roughly 0.5% of the sample, which has 26,000 or so clones, about 89% seen once. This material consisted of CD4+ T cells from peripheral blood mononuclear cells, taken in the first trimester of pregnancy. V and J are TRBV10-1 and TRBJ2-1; TRBD2 matches 15 bases. The clonotype comes from a female donor in good health, enrolled as a control in a pregnancy study. CDR3 protein: CASSESAGTSGRYEQFF. The DNA for the CDR3 is TGCGCCAGCAGTGAGTCGGCAGGGACTAGCGGGAGGTATGAGCAGTTCTTC.